The subject of this entry is one T cell receptor (beta chain). The antigen remains undetermined. These data come from a study of CD8 T cells in ankylosing spondylitis. This CDR3 comprises 14 residues. Per germline, CDR1 SGDLS and CDR2 YYNGEE. Between the trimmed V and J ends, which lost 4 bases and 7 bases, there was a span of 15 bases. Whole-study findings and limits: Seemingly distinctive of ankylosing spondylitis blood was a TCR beta motif formed by eight highly homologous variants.

Libraries of TCR beta came from quantitative 5'-RACE with molecular barcodes. TCRdb used MiXCR to reprocess the 5' RACE reads, holding one entry per CDR3 protein. In the table there are 30,000 to 45,000 distinct CDR3 sequences, more than 9.5% of which are singletons. The J gene is TRBJ2-1, the V gene TRBV9; no reliable D call. The specimen was synovial fluid, either unsorted or a sorted T cell fraction (not recorded which). The TCR originated in a male donor with ankylosing spondylitis. CDR3 in DNA: TGTGCCAGCAGCCTGATGAGCGACCGGAATGAGCAGTTCTTC. Encoded protein: CASSLMSDRNEQFF.